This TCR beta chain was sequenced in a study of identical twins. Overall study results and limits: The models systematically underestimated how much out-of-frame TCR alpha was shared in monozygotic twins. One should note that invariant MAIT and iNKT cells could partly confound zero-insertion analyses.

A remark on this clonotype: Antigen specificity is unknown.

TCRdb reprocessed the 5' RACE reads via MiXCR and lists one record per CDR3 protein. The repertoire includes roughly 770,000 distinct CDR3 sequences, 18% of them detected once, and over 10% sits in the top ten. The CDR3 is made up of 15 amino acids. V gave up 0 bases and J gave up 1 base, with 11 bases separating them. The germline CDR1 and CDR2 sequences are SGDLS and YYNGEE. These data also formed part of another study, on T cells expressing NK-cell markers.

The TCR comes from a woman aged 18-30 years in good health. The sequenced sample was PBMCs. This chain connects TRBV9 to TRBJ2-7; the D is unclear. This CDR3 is CASSVAPGGSYEQYF. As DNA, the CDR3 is TGTGCCAGCAGCGTAGCCCCTGGCGGATCCTACGAGCAGTACTTC.